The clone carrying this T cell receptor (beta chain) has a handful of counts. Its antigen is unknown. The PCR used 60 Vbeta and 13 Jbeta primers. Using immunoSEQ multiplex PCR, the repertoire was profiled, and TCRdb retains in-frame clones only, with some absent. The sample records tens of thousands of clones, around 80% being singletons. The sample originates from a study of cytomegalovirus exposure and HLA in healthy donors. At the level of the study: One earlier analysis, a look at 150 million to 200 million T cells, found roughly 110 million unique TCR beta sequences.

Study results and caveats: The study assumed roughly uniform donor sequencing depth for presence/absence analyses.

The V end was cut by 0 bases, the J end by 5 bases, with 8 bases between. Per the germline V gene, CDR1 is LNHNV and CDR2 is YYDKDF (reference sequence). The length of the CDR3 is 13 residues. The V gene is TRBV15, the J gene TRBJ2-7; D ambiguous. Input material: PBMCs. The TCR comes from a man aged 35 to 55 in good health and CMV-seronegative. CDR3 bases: TGTGCCACCAGCAGAGATCTTCGGGACGAGCAGTACTTC. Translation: CATSRDLRDEQYF.